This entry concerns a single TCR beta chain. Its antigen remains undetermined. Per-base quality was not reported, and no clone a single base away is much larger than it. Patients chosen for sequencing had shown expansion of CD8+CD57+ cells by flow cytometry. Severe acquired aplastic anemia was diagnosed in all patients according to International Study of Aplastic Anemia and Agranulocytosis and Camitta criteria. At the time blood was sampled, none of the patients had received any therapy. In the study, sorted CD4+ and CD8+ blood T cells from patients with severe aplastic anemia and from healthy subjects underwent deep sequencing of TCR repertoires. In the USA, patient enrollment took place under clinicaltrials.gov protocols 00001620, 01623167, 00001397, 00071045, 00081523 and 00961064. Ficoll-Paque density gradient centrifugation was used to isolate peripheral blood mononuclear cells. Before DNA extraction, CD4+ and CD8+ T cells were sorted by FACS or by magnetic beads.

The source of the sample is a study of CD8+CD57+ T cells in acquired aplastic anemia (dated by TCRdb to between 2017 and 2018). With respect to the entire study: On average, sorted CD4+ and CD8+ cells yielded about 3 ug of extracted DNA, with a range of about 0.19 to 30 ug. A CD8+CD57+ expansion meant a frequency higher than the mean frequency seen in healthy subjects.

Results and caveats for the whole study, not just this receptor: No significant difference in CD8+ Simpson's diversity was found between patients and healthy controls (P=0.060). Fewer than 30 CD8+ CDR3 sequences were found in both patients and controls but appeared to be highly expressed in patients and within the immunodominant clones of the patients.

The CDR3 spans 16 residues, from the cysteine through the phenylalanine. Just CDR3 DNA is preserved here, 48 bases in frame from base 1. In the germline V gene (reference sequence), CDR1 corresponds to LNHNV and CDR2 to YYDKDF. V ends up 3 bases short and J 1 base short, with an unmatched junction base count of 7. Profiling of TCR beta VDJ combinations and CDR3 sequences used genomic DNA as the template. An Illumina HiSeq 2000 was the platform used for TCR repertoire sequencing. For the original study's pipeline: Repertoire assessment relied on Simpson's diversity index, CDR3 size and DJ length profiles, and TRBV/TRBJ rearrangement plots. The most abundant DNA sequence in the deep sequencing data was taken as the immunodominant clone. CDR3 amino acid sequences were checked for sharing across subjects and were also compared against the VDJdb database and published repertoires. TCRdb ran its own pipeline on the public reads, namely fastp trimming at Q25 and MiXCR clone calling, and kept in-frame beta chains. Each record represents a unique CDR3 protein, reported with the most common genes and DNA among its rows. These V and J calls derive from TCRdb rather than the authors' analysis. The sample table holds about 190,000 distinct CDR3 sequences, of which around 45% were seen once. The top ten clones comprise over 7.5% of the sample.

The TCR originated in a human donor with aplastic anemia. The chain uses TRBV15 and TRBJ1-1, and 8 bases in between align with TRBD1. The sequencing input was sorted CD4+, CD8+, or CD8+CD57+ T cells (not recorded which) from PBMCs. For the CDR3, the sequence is CATSSSTTGENTEAFF. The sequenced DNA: TGTGCCACCAGCAGCAGTACGACAGGGGAGAACACTGAAGCTTTCTTT.